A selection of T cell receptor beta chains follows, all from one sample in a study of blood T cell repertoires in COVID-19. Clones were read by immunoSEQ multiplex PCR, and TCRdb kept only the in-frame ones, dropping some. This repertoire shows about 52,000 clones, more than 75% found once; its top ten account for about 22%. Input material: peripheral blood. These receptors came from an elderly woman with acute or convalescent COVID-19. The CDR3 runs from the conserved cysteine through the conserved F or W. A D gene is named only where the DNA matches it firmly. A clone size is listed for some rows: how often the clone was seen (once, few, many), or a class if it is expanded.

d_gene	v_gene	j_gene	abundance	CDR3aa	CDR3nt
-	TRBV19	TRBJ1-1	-	CASSMEGNTEAFF	TGTGCCAGTAGTATGGAGGGTAACACTGAAGCTTTCTTT
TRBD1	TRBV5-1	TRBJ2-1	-	CASSWAGGYNEQFF	TGCGCCAGCAGTTGGGCAGGGGGATACAATGAGCAGTTCTTC
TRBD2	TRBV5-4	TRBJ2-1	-	CASSPSGGDPYNEQFF	TGTGCCAGCAGCCCCTCCGGGGGGGATCCATACAATGAGCAGTTCTTC
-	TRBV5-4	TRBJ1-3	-	CASSLGAVSGNTIYF	TGTGCCAGCAGCTTGGGCGCGGTATCTGGAAACACCATATATTTT
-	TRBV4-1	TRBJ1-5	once	CASSQDPGWQPQHF	TGCGCCAGCAGCCAAGATCCTGGCTGGCAGCCCCAGCATTTT
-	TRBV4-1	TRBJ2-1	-	CASSQGASVGEQFF	TGCGCCAGCAGCCAAGGGGCTAGCGTAGGTGAGCAGTTCTTC
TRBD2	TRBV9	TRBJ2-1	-	CASSVQAGGQNEQFF	TGTGCCAGCAGCGTACAGGCGGGAGGGCAAAATGAGCAGTTCTTC
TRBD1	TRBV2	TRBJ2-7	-	CASSPDRGHEQYF	TGTGCCAGCAGTCCAGACAGGGGCCACGAGCAGTACTTC
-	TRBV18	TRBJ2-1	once	CASSPRSLSRGSSYNEQFF	TGTGCCAGCTCACCAAGGTCCCTCTCTCGGGGGAGCTCCTACAATGAGCAGTTCTTC
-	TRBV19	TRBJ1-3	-	CASNPGSGVGNTIYF	TGTGCCAGTAACCCGGGTTCGGGGGTTGGAAACACCATATATTTT
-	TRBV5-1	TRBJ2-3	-	CASSLAQSTDTQYF	TGCGCCAGCAGCTTGGCACAGTCCACAGATACGCAGTATTTT
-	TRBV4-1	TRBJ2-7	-	CASSPETTGRYEQYF	TGCGCCAGCAGCCCCGAAACGACAGGGAGGTACGAGCAGTACTTC
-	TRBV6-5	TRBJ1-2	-	CASSRGTSYGYTF	TGTGCCAGCAGCCGAGGGACAAGCTATGGCTACACCTTC
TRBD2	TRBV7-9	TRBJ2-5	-	CASGLSGGSQETQYF	TGTGCCAGCGGGCTGAGCGGGGGGTCACAAGAGACCCAGTACTTC
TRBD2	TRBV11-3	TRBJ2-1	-	CASSLGLAGLNEQFF	TGTGCCAGCAGCCTCGGGCTAGCGGGACTCAATGAGCAGTTCTTC
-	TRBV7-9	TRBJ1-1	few	CASSLSGNTEAFF	TGTGCCAGCAGCTTATCCGGGAACACTGAAGCTTTCTTT
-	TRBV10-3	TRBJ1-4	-	CAIRDSHEKLFF	TGTGCCATCAGGGACAGTCATGAAAAACTGTTTTTT
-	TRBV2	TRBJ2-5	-	CASSDETQYF	TGTGCCAGTTCAGATGAGACCCAGTACTTC